These 29 T cell receptor beta chains were sequenced from one sample in a study of blood T cell repertoires in COVID-19. Using immunoSEQ multiplex PCR, the repertoire was profiled, and TCRdb retains in-frame clones only, with some absent. The sample has roughly 570,000 clones, roughly nine tenths seen once. Input material: peripheral blood. The receptors stem from a woman between 50 and 59 years old with COVID-19, enrolled during active disease.

This chain connects TRBV4-2 to TRBJ2-3; 12 nucleotides match TRBD2. CDR3 size: 16 residues. Germline V gene data show CDR1 as LGHNA and CDR2 as YNFKEQ. V was clipped by 4 bases and J by 2 bases; unmatched bases: 4. DNA of the CDR3: TGTGCCAGCAGCCGACTAGCGGGGGCCGACACAGATACGCAGTATTTT. Its protein is CASSRLAGADTDTQYF.

This clone was seen a handful of times. The gene calls are TRBV24-1 and TRBJ2-3; 8 nucleotides match TRBD1. The length of the CDR3 is 14 residues. Germline V gives CDR1 KGHDR, CDR2 SFDVKD. The ends lost 3 bases at V and 5 bases at J; junction bases unmatched: 3. CDR3 sequence reads: CATSDHRGIDTQYF. The CDR3 DNA follows: TGTGCCACCAGTGATCACAGGGGGATAGATACGCAGTATTTT.

The chain joins TRBV6-6 to TRBJ1-5; 11 bases fit TRBD1. Trimming took 6 bases from V and 5 from J; bases not matched to a gene: 9. Germline CDR1 reads MNHNY; CDR2 reads SVGAGI (reference sequence). The CDR3 is made up of 16 amino acids. This CDR3 is CASRWTTGQGDQPQHF. The CDR3 bases are TGTGCCAGCAGGTGGACTACGGGACAGGGGGATCAGCCCCAGCATTTT.

The chain joins TRBV7-9 to TRBJ1-6, with 7 nucleotides matching TRBD1. Germline V gene lookup returns CDR1 SEHNR and CDR2 FQNEAQ (reference sequence). This CDR3 spans 17 amino acids. Trimming cost V 1 base and J 4 bases; bases outside gene matches: 7. The CDR3 is CASSLDGGTAYNSPLHF. CDR3 DNA sequence: TGTGCCAGCAGCTTAGATGGCGGGACAGCTTATAATTCACCCCTCCACTTT.

Remarks on this clone: Other nucleotide sequences from this sample produce the same CDR3. This sequence joins TRBV7-2 and TRBJ2-7; no definite D call. Germline assignment: CDR1 SGHTA and CDR2 FQGNSA. V gave up 1 base and J gave up 2 bases, with 6 bases separating them. The CDR3 has 13 amino acids. CDR3 nucleotides: TGTGCCAGCAGCTTAGGACGGGCCTACGAGCAGTACTTC. Amino acids: CASSLGRAYEQYF.

The chain employs TRBV28 and TRBJ1-4; perhaps TRBD1 as D (5 bases). Per the germline V gene, CDR1 is MDHEN and CDR2 is SYDVKM. V was cut by 9 bases and J by 8 bases, with 19 bases left in between. This CDR3 spans 14 amino acids. In DNA, the CDR3 is TGTGCCAGTCGTAAGACCGGGGGTTTCGAAAAACTGTTTTTT. It yields the protein CASRKTGGFEKLFF.

This clone was picked up one time. The chain couples TRBV27 to TRBJ2-7; 8 bases agree with TRBD1. Trimming took 3 bases from V and 4 from J; bases not matched to a gene: 2. The CDR3 contains 13 residues. Germline loops: CDR1 MNHEY, CDR2 SMNVEV (reference sequence). The CDR3 protein is CASSLRTGYEQYF. In DNA form, the CDR3 reads TGTGCCAGCAGTTTGCGGACAGGGTACGAGCAGTACTTC.

The chain is built from TRBV7-6 and TRBJ2-7; D possibly corresponds to TRBD2 (7 bases). Germline loops: CDR1 SGHVS, CDR2 FNYEAQ. The CDR3 sequence is 15 residues long. Trimming stripped 3 bases from V and 4 bases from J, with 16 bases between. CDR3 nucleotides: TGTGCCAGCAGCTTGGGGGGCGGGGGCCCTTACGAGCAGTACTTC. It is translated as CASSLGGGGPYEQYF.

The chain joins TRBV19 to TRBJ2-1; possible D gene TRBD2, 5 bases. V was pared by 5 bases and J by 2 bases, with 22 bases between. CDR1 and CDR2 (germline): LNHDA, SQIVND (reference sequence). The length of the CDR3 is 18 residues. CDR3 nucleotide sequence: TGTGCCAGTAGTTCCGCCCCCCCTAGCCACCCCCCCTACAATGAGCAGTTCTTC. Translated, it gives CASSSAPPSHPPYNEQFF.

The CDR3 sequence: CASSLSGARGETQYF. The CDR3, as DNA: TGTGCCAGCAGTTTATCCGGGGCCAGGGGAGAGACCCAGTACTTC. The J gene is TRBJ2-5, the V gene TRBV27, with D possibly matching TRBD1 (6 bases). Trimming took off 0 bases at V and 4 bases at J, with 12 bases between the two ends. Per germline, CDR1 MNHEY and CDR2 SMNVEV (reference sequence). This CDR3 has 15 amino acids.

The chain employs TRBV12-5 and TRBJ1-2; TRBD1 is a possible D gene (6 bases). V lost 2 bases, J lost 4 bases, and 26 bases lay in between. The CDR3 consists of 19 residues. Germline-derived CDR1 and CDR2 are LGHNT and FRNRAP. The CDR3 region has the DNA TGTGCTAGTGGTTTGACTCTTTTTCCCCCAGGGGCGGACTTCTATGGCTACACCTTC. Amino acid sequence: CASGLTLFPPGADFYGYTF.

This clone was recorded once. V is TRBV19 and J is TRBJ1-3; TRBD1 agrees at 9 bases. Trimming cost V 6 bases and J 4 bases; bases outside gene matches: 1. Germline loops: CDR1 LNHDA, CDR2 SQIVND (reference sequence). The CDR3 is 13 residues long. For the CDR3, the DNA is TGTGCCAGTAGGACAGGGGGAGGAAACACCATATATTTT. Translation: CASRTGGGNTIYF.

The chain links TRBV7-8 to TRBJ2-5; D is ambiguous. Trimming left V 5 bases short and J 8 bases short, with 12 bases between. CDR1 and CDR2 from the germline V gene are SGHVS and FQNEAQ. The CDR3 has 12 amino acids. The CDR3 loop is CASSHLERTQYF. CDR3 DNA: TGTGCCAGCAGCCATCTAGAGCGCACCCAGTACTTC.

This rearrangement joins TRBV5-1 to TRBJ1-1; TRBD1 agrees at 9 bases. CDR3 length equals 16 residues. CDR1 and CDR2 (germline): SGHRS, YFSETQ. V was pared by 5 bases and J by 4 bases, with 12 bases of the junction left unmatched. In DNA, the CDR3 is TGCGCCAGCAGAGAATTTGCACAGGGGGCGAGCACTGAAGCTTTCTTT. Translating gives CASREFAQGASTEAFF.

The table lists this clone with a count of one. The chain carries TRBV15 and TRBJ2-1, with no clear D. CDR1 is LNHNV, CDR2 YYDKDF, per germline (reference sequence). This CDR3 contains 15 residues. V was shortened by 0 bases and J by 3 bases, with 9 bases between the two germline ends. The CDR3 nucleotides are TGTGCCACCAGCAGAGATGGGCAGGTCTACAATGAGCAGTTCTTC. It encodes CATSRDGQVYNEQFF.

The chain employs TRBV6-5 and TRBJ2-3; D not resolved. The germline gives CDR1 MNHEY, CDR2 SVGAGI. The V gene lost 0 bases and the J gene lost 3 bases, with 13 bases spanning the gap. This CDR3 spans 16 amino acids. The DNA for the CDR3 is TGTGCCAGCAGTTACTCATTAATAGCTCCGACAGATACGCAGTATTTT. This translates into CASSYSLIAPTDTQYF.

The rearrangement links TRBV7-2 to TRBJ1-1; D is unclear. Per germline, CDR1 SGHTA and CDR2 FQGNSA. V dropped 2 bases and J dropped 4 bases, with 11 bases sitting between them. The CDR3 is made up of 14 amino acids. The CDR3 nucleotides read TGTGCCAGCAGCTTAACGACATTTCCCACTGAAGCTTTCTTT. Protein product: CASSLTTFPTEAFF.

V is TRBV7-6 and J is TRBJ1-5; TRBD1 might be the D (5 bases). CDR1 and CDR2 from the germline V gene are SGHVS and FNYEAQ. The CDR3 has 13 residues. V dropped 1 base and J dropped 7 bases, with 8 bases sitting between them. As DNA, the CDR3 is TGTGCCAGCAGCTTAGGCGGGGCCCAGCCCCAGCATTTT. It is translated as CASSLGGAQPQHF.

The genes are TRBV4-2 and TRBJ2-5, with TRBD2 matching over 11 bases. The CDR3 has 17 amino acids. CDR1 and CDR2 from the germline V gene are LGHNA and YNFKEQ. V shed 2 bases, J shed 4 bases, and the junction held 9 bases outside the gene matches. The CDR3 DNA reads as TGTGCCAGCAGCCAAAAGATAGCGGGGGGGCAAGGAGAGACCCAGTACTTC. It codes for CASSQKIAGGQGETQYF.

V usage is TRBV14 and J usage is TRBJ1-6; D gene unclear. The CDR3 runs to 15 residues. Germline-derived CDR1 and CDR2 are SGHDN and FVKESK. Between the trimmed V and J ends, which lost 0 bases and 13 bases, there was a span of 16 bases. The CDR3 spells CASSQDWPPVIPLHF. The CDR3 DNA reads as TGTGCCAGCAGCCAAGATTGGCCCCCAGTCATCCCCCTCCACTTT.

The chain couples TRBV2 to TRBJ2-2, with D uncertain. This CDR3 has 15 residues. V was trimmed by 7 bases and J by 5 bases, leaving 17 bases between them. Germline V CDR1 and CDR2: SNHLY, FYNNEI. The CDR3 loop is CASTRFGPPTGELFF. The DNA for the CDR3 is TGTGCCAGCACCAGGTTTGGGCCTCCGACCGGGGAGCTGTTTTTT.

The chain carries TRBV9 and TRBJ2-7; D possibly corresponds to TRBD2 (7 bases). Deletions cut 3 bases from V and 4 bases from J, with 17 bases between. CDR3 size: 15 residues. Germline V gene sequence: CDR1 SGDLS, CDR2 YYNGEE. CDR3 DNA sequence: TGTGCCAGCAGCGGGGGGGGGCGGGACCCGTACGAGCAGTACTTC. This encodes CASSGGGRDPYEQYF.

The DNA of the CDR3 is TGTGCCAGCAGCTTAGGAACCCAGGCGAACACTGAAGCTTTCTTT. This sequence encodes CASSLGTQANTEAFF. The V and J genes are TRBV11-3 and TRBJ1-1; D ambiguous. CDR3 length equals 15 residues. V lost 1 base to trimming and J lost 1 base, with 10 bases between them. The germline V gene has CDR1 SGHNT and CDR2 YENEEA.

This clone was picked up one time. The V and J genes are TRBV6-5 and TRBJ1-2; TRBD1 matches 7 bases. V was clipped by 6 bases and J by 4 bases; unmatched bases: 5. CDR1 and CDR2 (germline): MNHEY, SVGAGI. This CDR3 is built from 13 residues. The CDR3 coding sequence is TGTGCCAGCAGGGGGGACAGTCTCTATGGCTACACCTTC. Translation: CASRGDSLYGYTF.

The rearrangement uses TRBV6-5 and TRBJ2-7, with 10 nucleotides matching TRBD1. The V gene's germline CDR1 is MNHEY and CDR2 SVGAGI. With V trimmed by 8 bases and J by 2 bases, 6 bases remained unmatched. This CDR3 has 14 residues. Written as DNA, the CDR3 is TGTGCCAGCTCCGGGGACAGGGGACCCTACGAGCAGTACTTC. Protein product: CASSGDRGPYEQYF.

This chain connects TRBV7-2 to TRBJ2-3; TRBD2 aligns across 12 bases. The CDR3 length is 16 residues. V was pared by 5 bases and J by 4 bases, with 7 bases of the junction left unmatched. Germline lookup yields CDR1 SGHTA and CDR2 FQGNSA. CDR3 sequence reads: CASSTGLAGLADTQYF. The CDR3 region has the DNA TGTGCCAGCAGCACCGGACTAGCGGGGTTGGCAGATACGCAGTATTTT.

This clone was counted between two and nine times. V gene TRBV12-5 combines with J gene TRBJ2-2; D is perhaps TRBD1 (6 bases). Germline V gene data show CDR1 as LGHNT and CDR2 as FRNRAP. V was pared by 0 bases and J by 6 bases, with 14 bases between. This CDR3 comprises 16 residues. The CDR3 reads CASGLVIQGYAGELFF. In DNA, the CDR3 is TGTGCTAGTGGTTTGGTCATACAGGGCTACGCCGGGGAGCTGTTTTTT.

The chain employs TRBV6-1 and TRBJ2-5, with 8 bases lining up with TRBD2. Germline loops: CDR1 MNHNS, CDR2 SASEGT. V gave up 1 base and J gave up 2 bases; unmatched junction bases: 12. This CDR3 is built from 18 residues. The CDR3 DNA is TGTGCCAGCAGTGAAGGATTAATGCGGGGGGTCCCGCAAGAGACCCAGTACTTC. This sequence encodes CASSEGLMRGVPQETQYF.

The J gene is TRBJ2-3, the V gene TRBV18, with D perhaps TRBD1 (6 bases). CDR1 is KGHSH and CDR2 is LQKENI in the germline V gene. V dropped 4 bases and J dropped 6 bases, with 11 bases sitting between them. This CDR3 region has 13 residues. Here the CDR3 DNA reads TGTGCCAGCTCACGGACAGAGAGGGATACGCAGTATTTT. The encoded protein is CASSRTERDTQYF.